These T cell receptor beta chains were read from a single sample in a study of Graves' ophthalmopathy and Graves' hyperthyroidism. TCRdb redid the calling of the multiplex PCR reads with MiXCR, one entry per CDR3 protein. The table includes under 350,000 distinct CDR3 sequences, roughly 15% detected once. Sequencing was performed on peripheral blood. Receptors were obtained from an adult man with Graves' ophthalmopathy. The CDR3 runs from the conserved cysteine through the conserved F or W. The D gene is left open where the match is weak. Expanded clones get a size class; other rows say once, few or many, or leave the size out.

-	TRBJ1-6	-	TRBV6-2/TRBV6-3	CARGRVLSSYNSPLHF	TGTGCCAGGGGGAGGGTGCTGAGCTCCTATAATTCACCCCTCCACTTT
TRBD2	TRBJ2-2	many	TRBV7-2	CASSLTSHTGELFF	TGTGCCAGCAGCCTGACTAGCCACACCGGGGAGCTGTTTTTT
-	TRBJ2-7	many	TRBV20-1	CSARDETLGSYEQYF	TGCAGTGCTAGAGATGAGACGCTCGGCTCCTACGAGCAGTACTTC
-	TRBJ2-7	few	TRBV6-1	CASRWTAGSSYEQYF	TGTGCCAGCCGGTGGACAGCGGGAAGCTCCTACGAGCAGTACTTC
-	TRBJ2-7	many	TRBV14	CASSQDISGSYEQYF	TGTGCCAGCAGCCAAGATATCTCCGGCTCCTACGAGCAGTACTTC
TRBD1	TRBJ1-1	-	TRBV16	CASSQSDRAGTEAFF	TGTGCCAGCAGCCAGAGCGACAGGGCAGGGACTGAAGCTTTCTTT
TRBD2	TRBJ2-5	many	TRBV12-3/TRBV12-4	CASSRLAGVPQETQYF	TGTGCCAGCAGTCGACTAGCGGGAGTACCCCAAGAGACCCAGTACTTC
-	TRBJ1-1	once	TRBV12-3/TRBV12-4	CASTTGIEAFF	TGTGCCAGCACTACAGGGATTGAAGCTTTCTTT
-	TRBJ1-3	many	TRBV6-1	CASSSPIGTIYF	TGTGCCAGCAGCTCACCCATTGGGACCATATATTTT
-	TRBJ1-2	-	TRBV28	CASRLTGNYGYTF	TGTGCCAGCAGGCTAACAGGGAACTATGGCTACACCTTC
TRBD2	TRBJ2-3	many	TRBV6-1	CASRAGLASTDTQYF	TGTGCCAGCAGAGCGGGACTAGCTAGCACAGATACGCAGTATTTT
-	TRBJ1-5	many	TRBV4-3	CASSQDNGRNQPQHF	TGCGCCAGCAGCCAAGATAATGGGCGGAATCAGCCCCAGCATTTT
-	TRBJ2-7	-	TRBV6-1	CAIRTELSYEQYF	TGTGCCATCCGGACGGAGCTCTCCTACGAGCAGTACTTC
-	TRBJ1-5	many	TRBV30	CAWRLSSNQPQHF	TGTGCCTGGAGATTGTCGAGCAATCAGCCCCAGCATTTT
-	TRBJ2-7	many	TRBV27	CATPDAADEQYF	TGTGCCACCCCGGACGCCGCGGACGAGCAGTACTTC
TRBD2	TRBJ2-7	-	TRBV7-3	CASSLMIGGISGMVSYEQYF	TGTGCCAGCAGTTTAATGATTGGTGGGATTAGCGGGATGGTTTCCTACGAGCAGTACTTC
-	TRBJ1-2	many	TRBV30	CAWSKMRSDGYTF	TGTGCCTGGAGTAAGATGAGGTCGGATGGCTACACCTTC
TRBD1	TRBJ1-5	many	TRBV6-5	CASRGTGAPNQPQHF	TGTGCCAGCAGGGGCACAGGGGCACCGAATCAGCCCCAGCATTTT
-	TRBJ1-1	many	TRBV25-1	CASSESSGTPNTEAFF	TGTGCCAGCAGTGAATCATCCGGGACACCGAACACTGAAGCTTTCTTT
TRBD1	TRBJ2-7	many	TRBV6-2/TRBV6-3	CASRFGTGDYEQYF	TGTGCCAGCAGGTTCGGGACAGGTGACTACGAGCAGTACTTC
-	TRBJ1-1	few	TRBV6-1	CASSESGGRPNTEAFF	TGTGCCAGCAGTGAATCTGGGGGGCGGCCGAACACTGAAGCTTTCTTT
TRBD1	TRBJ1-5	-	TRBV6-1	CASRRTTGNDQPQHF	TGTGCCAGCAGGCGAACGACAGGGAACGATCAGCCCCAGCATTTT
TRBD1	TRBJ1-6	-	TRBV4-3	CASSQSPGTGGSYNSPLHF	TGCGCCAGCAGCCAAAGTCCCGGGACAGGGGGTTCCTATAATTCACCCCTCCACTTT
TRBD2	TRBJ2-5	few	TRBV6-1	CASSEDPGGWETQYF	TGTGCCAGCAGTGAAGATCCGGGAGGTTGGGAGACCCAGTACTTC
TRBD1	TRBJ1-2	many	TRBV11-2	CASSTGTAGYTF	TGTGCCAGCAGCACCGGGACAGCTGGCTACACCTTC
TRBD2	TRBJ2-1	many	TRBV20-1	CSASRSGRADEQFF	TGCAGTGCTAGTCGGAGCGGGAGGGCCGATGAGCAGTTCTTC
-	TRBJ1-1	many	TRBV2	CASKTDVNTEAFF	TGTGCCAGCAAGACAGACGTAAACACTGAAGCTTTCTTT
-	TRBJ1-1	many	TRBV7-8	CASSLDYRVVMNTEAFF	TGTGCCAGCAGCTTAGACTACAGGGTCGTGATGAACACTGAAGCTTTCTTT
-	TRBJ1-2	many	TRBV6-4	CASSDGGWSGYTF	TGTGCCAGCAGTGACGGGGGCTGGAGCGGCTACACCTTC
-	TRBJ1-1	once	TRBV19	CARPGLMNTEAFF	TGTGCCAGGCCGGGACTTATGAACACTGAAGCTTTCTTT
TRBD2	TRBJ2-2	-	TRBV11-2	CASSLYPGGANTWELFF	TGTGCCAGCAGCTTATATCCGGGGGGGGCGAACACCTGGGAGCTGTTTTTT
-	TRBJ2-7	many	TRBV5-1	CASSPNRGIDEQYF	TGCGCCAGCAGCCCCAACCGCGGGATCGACGAGCAGTACTTC
-	TRBJ1-1	many	TRBV28	CASSDPGMRITEAFF	TGTGCCAGCAGCGACCCCGGGATGAGGATCACTGAAGCTTTCTTT
TRBD2	TRBJ2-7	-	TRBV15	CATSLAGGFSYEQYF	TGTGCCACCAGCCTAGCGGGAGGCTTCTCCTACGAGCAGTACTTC
-	TRBJ2-7	once	TRBV11-2	CASSLGHTYEQYF	TGTGCCAGCAGCTTGGGGCACACCTACGAGCAGTACTTC
-	TRBJ1-5	many	TRBV2	CASTWDSNQPQHF	TGTGCCAGCACCTGGGACAGCAATCAGCCCCAGCATTTT
-	TRBJ1-5	many	TRBV6-1	CASSEMGGGGQPQHF	TGTGCCAGCAGTGAAATGGGGGGGGGAGGTCAGCCCCAGCATTTT
TRBD1	TRBJ2-7	medium-sized	TRBV5-1	CASSLDEGAREQYF	TGCGCCAGCAGCTTGGACGAGGGGGCGAGGGAGCAGTACTTC
-	TRBJ1-1	many	TRBV6-2/TRBV6-3	CARTLRSTEAFF	TGTGCCAGGACCCTAAGATCCACTGAAGCTTTCTTT
-	TRBJ1-3	many	TRBV12-3/TRBV12-4	CARTLGSGNTIYF	TGTGCCAGAACACTGGGGTCTGGAAACACCATATATTTT
-	TRBJ1-3	-	TRBV3-1	CASSQDFGNTIYF	TGTGCCAGCAGCCAAGATTTTGGAAACACCATATATTTT
TRBD1	TRBJ1-2	-	TRBV30	CAWSVPGTVYYGYTF	TGTGCCTGGAGTGTACCGGGGACAGTTTATTATGGCTACACCTTC